These 18 T cell receptor delta chains came from one sample sequenced in a study of gamma-delta T cells after stem cell transplantation. TCRdb re-called the RT-PCR reads using CATT. The table lists about 2,500 delta-chain clones, roughly 18% of them singletons. Input material: gamma-delta T cells. The receptor source for this set is a human donor. It is not recorded whose cells these are; they may come from a transplant donor.

As for this clone: One end of the junction fails to match germline, which may point to a read error. This sequence joins TRDV1 and TRDJ1, with D possibly matching TRDD3 (6 bases). Matching the DNA to germline supplied the J gene, which TCRdb does not give. From germline, CDR1 is TSWWSYY and CDR2 QGS. This CDR3 has 21 residues. The CDR3 bases are TGTGCTCTTGGGGAAAGGGGGAGGCTGCCCAGTGTGGGGGCTCACACCGGTAAACTCATCTTT. Translated: CALGERGRLPSVGAHTGKLIF.

This rearrangement joins TRDV3 to TRDJ1; D not resolved. Germline V CDR1 and CDR2: TVYSNPD, GDNSRS (reference sequence). The CDR3 spans 13 residues. V was pared by 3 bases and J by 1 base, with 12 bases between. Written as DNA, the CDR3 is TGTGCCTTCAGTGCGCCAGGCACCGATAAACTCATCTTT. It encodes CAFSAPGTDKLIF.

In regard to this clone: The sample has other DNA sequences that encode this CDR3 too. CDR3 in amino acids: CACDTVGRGDRASYTDKLIF. CDR3 in DNA: TGTGCCTGTGACACCGTGGGCAGGGGGGACCGTGCCTCGTATACCGATAAACTCATCTTT. The rearrangement uses TRDV2 and TRDJ1, with TRDD3 as a possible D gene (6 bases). In the absence of a J gene in TCRdb, the DNA was matched to germline to assign it here. V was shortened by 0 bases and J by 2 bases, with 27 bases between the two germline ends. Germline-derived CDR1 and CDR2 are GEAIGNYY and EKD. This CDR3 spans 20 amino acids.

This clone was detected only a few times. CDR3 bases: TGTGCTCTTGGGGAAGGGGCCGTCAGGGGATACCGTTCCTCGACAGATAAACTCATCTTT. It specifies CALGEGAVRGYRSSTDKLIF. The V and J genes are TRDV1 and TRDJ1; 8 bases agree with TRDD3. The junction had 22 bases not matched to a gene; V was cut back by 2 bases and J by 5 bases. Germline CDR1 and CDR2: TSWWSYY and QGS. The CDR3 runs 20 residues.

There are a few counts of this clone. The chain carries TRDV3 and TRDJ1; unclear D gene. V lost 3 bases, J lost 0 bases, and 17 bases lay in between. The CDR3 runs 15 residues. Germline V lookup: CDR1 TVYSNPD, CDR2 GDNSRS (reference sequence). The CDR3 loop reads CAFPHNQRHTDKLIF. In DNA form, the CDR3 reads TGTGCCTTCCCTCATAATCAACGACACACCGATAAACTCATCTTT.

This clone was picked up one time. The chain has TRDV1 and TRDJ1, with TRDD3 matching over 7 bases. TCRdb does not report a J gene; here it was assigned by matching the DNA to germline references. Per the germline V gene, CDR1 is TSWWSYY and CDR2 is QGS. With 0 bases clipped from V and 2 bases from J, the junction kept 21 bases outside the gene matches. The CDR3 runs to 21 residues. The CDR3 region is CALGELYRNYGYAQMTDKLIF. The CDR3 DNA follows: TGTGCTCTTGGGGAACTCTACAGGAATTACGGATACGCGCAAATGACCGATAAACTCATCTTT.

This clone is deemed medium-sized. This chain joins TRDV3 and TRDJ1; 7 positions match TRDD3. CDR1 is TVYSNPD, CDR2 GDNSRS, per germline (reference sequence). V gave up 5 bases and J gave up 2 bases; unmatched junction bases: 11. CDR3 length: 14 amino acids. CDR3 region: CALGWGTWTDKLIF. The CDR3 nucleotides are TGTGCCCTGGGGTGGGGGACATGGACCGATAAACTCATCTTT.

This clone was observed a few times. One end of the junction is discordant with germline, which a read error may explain. The rearrangement links TRDV1 to TRDJ1; 8 bases map to TRDD3. Germline CDR1 TSWWSYY, CDR2 QGS. The CDR3 sequence is 22 residues long. In DNA, the CDR3 is TGTGCTATTGGGGAAATCTGGACCTACACTCACTGGGGGGTACGCAGGACCGATAAACTCATCTTT. This translates into CAIGEIWTYTHWGVRRTDKLIF.

Turning to this clone: A much larger clone differs from this one at a single base, so this may be a read error. The J gene is uncalled and the V gene is TRAV29/DV5; TRDD3, the D gene given by the table, was not confirmed from the DNA. The CDR3 has 18 residues. From germline, CDR1 is NSMFDY and CDR2 ISSIKDK. The CDR3 coding sequence is TGTGCAGCAAGCGCCCTCCGCCCTGGGGGGGACTACACCGATAAACTCATCTTC. Residues: CAASALRPGGDYTDKLIF.

For this clone: A much bigger clone sits one base away, suggesting this may be a read error. V usage is TRDV1 and J usage is TRDJ1; 7 bases map to TRDD3. Matching the DNA to germline supplied the J gene, which TCRdb does not give. The CDR3 sequence is 20 residues long. Germline V gene sequence: CDR1 TSWWSYY, CDR2 QGS. The chain's CDR3 is CAPGGVLPSYVLYHTDKLIF. CDR3 nucleotides: TGTGCTCCTGGGGGGGTACTTCCATCATACGTTTTATACCACACCGATAAACTCATCTTT.

This clone is medium-sized. The rearrangement uses TRDV2 and TRDJ3; D may correspond to TRDD2 or TRDD3 (5 bases each). This CDR3 is 19 amino acids long. Trimming shortened V by 4 bases and J by 2 bases, and 20 bases separated the two germline ends. The germline gives CDR1 GEAIGNYY, CDR2 EKD. CDR3 sequence reads: CACDPLLAERTWDTRQMFF. In nucleotides, the CDR3 is TGTGCCTGTGATCCCCTACTGGCCGAGAGGACCTGGGACACCCGACAGATGTTTTTC.

There are a few counts of this clone. This sequence joins TRDV1 and TRDJ1; D may be TRDD3 (6 bases). The CDR3 runs to 16 residues. Germline CDR1 is TSWWSYY and CDR2 is QGS. The ends were cut back, 4 bases at V and 1 base at J, with 16 bases in the middle. CDR3 sequence: CALGAFTGRSTDKLIF. The CDR3 DNA reads as TGTGCTCTTGGGGCCTTTACTGGGAGATCCACCGATAAACTCATCTTT.

The chain employs TRDV1 and TRDJ1, with 8 bases lining up with TRDD3. CDR1 TSWWSYY and CDR2 QGS come from the germline V gene. This CDR3 is built from 15 residues. V lost 4 bases, J lost 10 bases, and 14 bases stayed unmatched. CDR3 region: CALGGPYLGIHGLIF. The CDR3 bases are TGTGCTCTTGGGGGCCCCTACCTGGGGATACACGGACTCATCTTT.

As regards this clone: This may be a read error: a much more frequent sequence differs by one nucleotide. The chain combines TRDV3 with TRDJ1; 7 nucleotides align to TRDD3. No J gene is reported in TCRdb; it was inferred here by comparing the DNA with germline. This CDR3 is 21 amino acids long. Germline lookup yields CDR1 TVYSNPD and CDR2 GDNSRS (reference sequence). V lost 3 bases, J lost 0 bases, and 28 bases stayed unmatched. CDR3 in amino acids: CAFPVSSVTTGDSSYTDKLIF. The DNA of the CDR3 is TGTGCCTTCCCCGTTTCCTCGGTAACAACTGGGGACTCCTCGTACACCGATAAACTCATCTTT.

This clone was recorded a few times. The gene calls are TRDV1 and TRDJ1; 13 bases match TRDD3. This CDR3 comprises 21 residues. Trimming removed 4 bases from V and 8 bases from J; junction bases left unmatched: 25. Germline V gene lookup returns CDR1 TSWWSYY and CDR2 QGS. The chain's CDR3 is CALGGGSSVSHVLGDTRKLIF. CDR3 DNA: TGTGCTCTTGGGGGGGGGAGCTCAGTCTCCCACGTACTGGGGGATACGAGGAAACTCATCTTT.

This clone was picked up a small number of times. J is TRDJ1 and V is TRDV1; unclear D gene. Trimming left V 0 bases short and J 0 bases short, with 5 bases between. The CDR3 loop spans 14 amino acids. The germline gives CDR1 TSWWSYY, CDR2 QGS. Written as DNA, the CDR3 is TGTGCTCTTGGGGAACTGTGGTACACCGATAAACTCATCTTT. This encodes CALGELWYTDKLIF.

By share, this clone counts as medium-sized. The chain joins TRDV1 to TRDJ1, with 13 bases fitting TRDD3. With V trimmed by 2 bases and J by 0 bases, 18 bases remained unmatched. The CDR3 consists of 22 residues. Germline CDR1 and CDR2: TSWWSYY and QGS. For the CDR3, the DNA is TGTGCTCTTGGGGAATGGGGGATCCTACTGGGGGATACGAGGGCGCACACCGATAAACTCATCTTT. Residues: CALGEWGILLGDTRAHTDKLIF.

The called J gene is TRDJ1, whereas the V gene has no call; the table calls TRDD3, which could not be checked here. The CDR3 is made up of 20 amino acids. In nucleotides, the CDR3 is TGTGCCTTAAGAGTGTTCCCCGCCGGTATCTGGGGGATACATGCCGATAAACTCATCTTT. It encodes CALRVFPAGIWGIHADKLIF.